This TCR beta chain was captured by sequencing in a study of T cells in Graves' hyperthyroidism and ophthalmopathy. TCR beta CDR3 region amplification was performed from RNA transcripts. HTBI primers were used for first-round RT-PCR of the TCR CDR3. TCRdb fed the multiplex PCR reads into MiXCR, producing one record per CDR3 protein. The table shows around 690,000 distinct CDR3 sequences, with around 16% occurring only once. V shed 2 bases, J shed 5 bases, and the junction held 4 bases outside the gene matches. CDR1 and CDR2 from the germline V gene are MDHEN and SYDVKM. The CDR3 contains 15 residues. This clonotype has ten or more counts.

Material: blood. The TCR comes from a man aged 50 to 59 with Graves' hyperthyroidism. The chain couples TRBV28 to TRBJ1-2, with 11 bases identical to TRBD1. As DNA, the CDR3 is TGTGCCAGCAGTTTAAGGGACAGGGGGGCGTATGGCTACACCTTC. This codes for CASSLRDRGAYGYTF.